What follows are 4 T cell receptor beta chains derived from one specimen sequenced in a study of post-analysis software for immune sequencing data. Study results and caveats: TRBV5-6, TRBV5-1 and TRBV20-1 belonged to a set of roughly five TRBV segments that were more frequent in patients than controls.

cDNA libraries of TCR beta carried unique molecular identifiers. TCRdb re-called the PCR reads with MiXCR, one entry per CDR3 protein. The sample lists 800,000 to 950,000 distinct CDR3 sequences; 53% were seen once. These receptors lack a known antigen. The sample comprised blood. Receptors originate from a girl between 5 and 17 years old with multiple sclerosis.

This chain uses TRBV4-2 with TRBJ2-1; 9 bases line up with TRBD2. CDR3 length equals 15 residues. The junction had 8 bases not matched to a gene; V was cut back by 3 bases and J by 8 bases. Germline CDR1 and CDR2: LGHNA and YNFKEQ. This CDR3 is CASSHETSGLYEQFF. The CDR3 nucleotides are TGTGCCAGCAGCCATGAGACTAGCGGTCTCTATGAGCAGTTCTTC.

This clonotype was picked up one time. The rearrangement uses TRBV12-3 or TRBV12-4 and TRBJ2-2, with a tentative D call TRBD1 (5 bases). With 5 bases removed from V and 0 bases from J, the gap between germline ends came to 10 bases. CDR3 size: 15 residues. CDR3 region: CASSPRVPNTGELFF. The CDR3 nucleotides read TGTGCCAGCAGTCCCAGGGTCCCGAACACCGGGGAGCTGTTTTTT.

The V call is TRBV12-3 or TRBV12-4, the J call TRBJ2-7, with TRBD2 identical over 12 bases. The CDR3 has 15 amino acids. The V segment lost 5 bases and the J segment 3 bases; nucleotides outside the gene matches: 5. CDR3 region: CASSHRTSGIYEQYF. The CDR3 region has the DNA TGTGCCAGCAGTCACCGGACTAGCGGGATCTACGAGCAGTACTTC.

V is TRBV20-1 and J is TRBJ1-2, with 10 bases aligning to TRBD1. Germline CDR1 DFQATT, CDR2 SNEGSKA (reference sequence). The CDR3 is 17 residues long. Trimming removed 0 bases from V and 4 bases from J; junction bases left unmatched: 11. DNA of the CDR3: TGCAGTGCTAGAGACTTATCGACAGGGGGCCGGGGCTATGGCTACACCTTC. Protein: CSARDLSTGGRGYGYTF.